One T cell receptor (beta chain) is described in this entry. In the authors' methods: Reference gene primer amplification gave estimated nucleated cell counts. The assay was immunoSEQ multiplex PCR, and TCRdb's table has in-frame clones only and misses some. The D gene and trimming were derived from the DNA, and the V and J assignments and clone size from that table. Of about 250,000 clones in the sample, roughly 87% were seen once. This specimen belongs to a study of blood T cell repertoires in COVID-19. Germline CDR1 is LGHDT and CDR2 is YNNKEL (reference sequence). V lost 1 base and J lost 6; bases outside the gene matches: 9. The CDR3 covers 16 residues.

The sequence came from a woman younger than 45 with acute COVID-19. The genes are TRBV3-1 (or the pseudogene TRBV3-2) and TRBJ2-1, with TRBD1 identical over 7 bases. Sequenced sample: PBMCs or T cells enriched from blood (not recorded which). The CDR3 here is CASSQAPGQRANEQFF. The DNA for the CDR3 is TGTGCCAGCAGCCAAGCACCGGGACAGAGGGCCAATGAGCAGTTCTTC.